The entry that follows covers one TCR beta chain sequence. The record originates from a study of T cell responses to AZD1222 COVID-19 vaccine. The method was immunoSEQ multiplex PCR; TCRdb's version includes in-frame clones alone and lacks a portion of them. This sample yields more than 150,000 clones, of which about nine tenths are seen a single time; under 3.5% belongs to the top ten. The sample consisted of peripheral blood, taken on day 0 of MenACWY control vaccination. This receptor was obtained from an adult in good health.

CDR3 protein: CASSLVQGVYNEQFF. In nucleotides, the CDR3 is TGCGCCAGCAGCTTGGTTCAGGGGGTCTACAATGAGCAGTTCTTC. This chain uses TRBV5-1 with TRBJ2-1, with 7 bases that match TRBD1. The V gene's germline CDR1 is SGHRS and CDR2 YFSETQ. The CDR3 is made up of 15 amino acids. V lost 0 bases and J lost 3; bases outside the gene matches: 3.